These T cell receptor beta chains were read from a single sample in a study of CD8+ T cells in alopecia areata. Data came from immunoSEQ multiplex PCR; TCRdb stores just in-frame clones and leaves some out. The sample has approximately 140,000 clones; 82% are singletons. The sequencing used CD8+ T cells sorted from blood, collected at week 4, from a patient treated with tofacitinib. These receptors were collected from a human donor with alopecia areata. The CDR3 runs from the conserved cysteine through the conserved F or W. A D gene is named only where the DNA matches it firmly. Clone size is given for some rows only: seen once, a few or many times, or a class if the clone is expanded.

D	J	size	V	DNA	CDR3
.	TRBJ2-1	.	TRBV7-9	TGTGCCAGCAGCCCCCTGGGGATGTGGAATGAGCAGTTCTTC	CASSPLGMWNEQFF
.	TRBJ2-1	.	TRBV2	TGTGCCAGCAGTACAAGCCCAGGGGGGCTTCCGAATTACAATGAGCAGTTCTTC	CASSTSPGGLPNYNEQFF
.	TRBJ1-1	.	TRBV4-3	TGCGCCAGCAGCCAAGATGAGGGGATGGGCACTGAAGCTTTCTTT	CASSQDEGMGTEAFF
.	TRBJ2-3	.	TRBV5-4	TGTGCCAGCAGTACGGAGGGGGGGAGCACAGATACGCAGTATTTT	CASSTEGGSTDTQYF
.	TRBJ2-7	.	TRBV5-1	TGCGCCAGCAGCCCCTCCCCTGGACAGATCTACGAGCAGTACTTC	CASSPSPGQIYEQYF
.	TRBJ1-1	.	TRBV5-1	TGCGCCAGCAGCGGCGACCTGTCGGGCACTGAAGCTTTCTTT	CASSGDLSGTEAFF
.	TRBJ2-5	.	TRBV7-9	TGTGCCAGCGGACGCACAGGACAAGAGACCCAGTACTTC	CASGRTGQETQYF
.	TRBJ2-1	.	TRBV7-2	TGTGCCAGCAGCTTATCCGGGTACAATGAGCAGTTCTTC	CASSLSGYNEQFF
TRBD1	TRBJ1-1	.	TRBV6-6	TGTGCCAGCAGTTGGACAGGGACCACTGAAGCTTTCTTT	CASSWTGTTEAFF
.	TRBJ2-1	.	TRBV4-3	TGCGCCAGCAGCCAAGATGCCACCCCCTACAATGAGCAGTTCTTC	CASSQDATPYNEQFF
.	TRBJ2-3	.	TRBV6-5	TGTGCCAGCAGTTATACCGACCCCTACACAGATACGCAGTATTTT	CASSYTDPYTDTQYF
.	TRBJ1-6	.	TRBV6-5	TGTGCCAGCAGTTACTCGAATAATTCACCCCTCCACTTT	CASSYSNNSPLHF
.	TRBJ2-7	.	TRBV2	TGTGCCAGCAGATACTCGATGGTCTACGAGCAGTACTTC	CASRYSMVYEQYF
.	TRBJ2-7	.	TRBV7-9	TGTGCCAGCAGCTTAGATGTTAGGGGTGAGCAGTACTTC	CASSLDVRGEQYF
.	TRBJ1-2	.	TRBV14	TGTGCCAGCAGCCAAGATCAACAGATAGGTGGCTACACCTTC	CASSQDQQIGGYTF
.	TRBJ2-3	.	TRBV7-8	TGTGCCAGCAGCCACGATCCCACCGCCGAGCACGTCGATACGCAGTATTTT	CASSHDPTAEHVDTQYF
.	TRBJ2-5	.	TRBV10-3	TGTGCCATCAGTGAGCCTCCAGAAGAGACCCAGTACTTC	CAISEPPEETQYF
TRBD2	TRBJ2-7	.	TRBV4-2	TGTGCCAGCAGCCAAGAGCATAGCGGGGGGGCGTCCTACGAGCAGTACTTC	CASSQEHSGGASYEQYF
TRBD1	TRBJ2-7	few	TRBV30	TGTGCCTGGAGTGACGACGGGACAGGATCCTACGAGCAGTACTTC	CAWSDDGTGSYEQYF
.	TRBJ1-1	.	TRBV4-3	TGCGCCAGCAGACCCGACAGGCTACTGAACACTGAAGCTTTCTTT	CASRPDRLLNTEAFF
TRBD2	TRBJ2-5	once	TRBV5-5	TGTGCCAGCAGCTTGGGCCTGCTAGCGGACCAAGAGACCCAGTACTTC	CASSLGLLADQETQYF
TRBD1	TRBJ2-1	.	TRBV27	TGTGCCAGCAGCGCAAGGACAGGGAGTGAGCAGTTCTTC	CASSARTGSEQFF
.	TRBJ2-5	.	TRBV4-1	TGCGCCAGCAGCCCTCAGAGCGGAACACAAGAGACCCAGTACTTC	CASSPQSGTQETQYF
.	TRBJ2-2	.	TRBV19	TGTGCCAGTAGAAACCAACCGGGCGGATCCGGGGAGCTGTTTTTT	CASRNQPGGSGELFF
TRBD2	TRBJ2-1	once	TRBV19	TGTGCCAGTAGTCCAAGCGGGGGTTCCTACAATGAGCAGTTCTTC	CASSPSGGSYNEQFF
.	TRBJ1-1	.	TRBV28	TGTGCCAGCAGTTTATATCAGGCGATGGGGGTGACTGAAGCTTTCTTT	CASSLYQAMGVTEAFF
.	TRBJ2-3	.	TRBV7-8	TGTGCCAGCACCACCTTTGGGCCTAGCACAGATACGCAGTATTTT	CASTTFGPSTDTQYF
TRBD1	TRBJ2-1	.	TRBV7-2	TGTGCCAGCAGCATCGACAGGGGGCTTGGCAATGAGCAGTTCTTC	CASSIDRGLGNEQFF
.	TRBJ1-3	.	TRBV25-1	TGTGCCAGCTCCGTGGTAGACGGAAACACCATATATTTT	CASSVVDGNTIYF
TRBD1	TRBJ2-5	once	TRBV7-9	TGTGCCAGCAGCTTTTGGACAGGGAGGTACCAAGAGACCCAGTACTTC	CASSFWTGRYQETQYF
.	TRBJ1-2	.	TRBV6-5	TGTGCCAGCAGTCTCTTTCAGGGTTTCTCTGGCTACACCTTC	CASSLFQGFSGYTF
.	TRBJ2-1	.	TRBV7-6	TGTGCCAGCAGCCCCCCCCCGGGGTACAATGAGCAGTTCTTC	CASSPPPGYNEQFF
.	TRBJ2-5	.	TRBV5-4	TGTGCCAGCAGCCCTCCGGACGAAGAGACCCAGTACTTC	CASSPPDEETQYF
TRBD2	TRBJ2-6	.	TRBV27	TGTGCCAGCAGCCCCCTCTTGGGAGGGGCTAACGTCCTGACTTTC	CASSPLLGGANVLTF
TRBD1	TRBJ2-7	.	TRBV27	TGTGCCAGCAGTCTCCCGGGACAGGGGATCCACGAGCAGTACTTC	CASSLPGQGIHEQYF
TRBD2	TRBJ2-3	once	TRBV10-3	TGTGCCATCAGTGAGCCGCTACTAGCGGGGCGAAGCACAGATACGCAGTATTTT	CAISEPLLAGRSTDTQYF
.	TRBJ1-5	.	TRBV28	TGTGCCAGCAGTTACAGGGATACGGGCAATCAGCCCCAGCATTTT	CASSYRDTGNQPQHF
TRBD1	TRBJ1-5	.	TRBV27	TGTGCCAGCAGCCGTAGGACAGGGGGCAATCAGCCCCAGCATTTT	CASSRRTGGNQPQHF
TRBD2	TRBJ2-3	.	TRBV15	TGTGCCACCAGCAGAGAAACGGGACTAGCGTTCGCAGATACGCAGTATTTT	CATSRETGLAFADTQYF
.	TRBJ2-3	.	TRBV27	TGTGCCAGCAGTTTCAGTCTTGGTACGGATACGCAGTATTTT	CASSFSLGTDTQYF
.	TRBJ1-6	few	TRBV5-8	TGTGCCAGCAGCAGGCCCGACACCTATTCACCCCTCCACTTT	CASSRPDTYSPLHF
.	TRBJ2-3	.	TRBV19	TGTGCCAGTAGCCCCCCTGGGGGTATTCGCACAGATACGCAGTATTTT	CASSPPGGIRTDTQYF
.	TRBJ2-2	many	TRBV7-2	TGTGCCAGCCCCGGGGAGCTCAACACCGGGGAGCTGTTTTTT	CASPGELNTGELFF
.	TRBJ2-5	.	TRBV25-1	TGTGCCAGCAGTGGAGAGAGATTTTCTCAAGAGACCCAGTACTTC	CASSGERFSQETQYF